The source of this T cell receptor (beta chain) is a study of cytomegalovirus exposure and HLA in healthy donors. Study-wide results and caveats: Highly shared sequence variants in one cluster were likely a sequencing artifact.

Primers: 60 Vbeta forward and 13 Jbeta reverse. Some clones are missing from TCRdb's copy, which holds only in-frame ones; the method was immunoSEQ multiplex PCR. The sample contains more than 100,000 clones, 65% to 90% of which appear only once. On this clone: Its target is unknown.

CDR1 MDHEN and CDR2 SYDVKM come from the germline V gene. This CDR3 region has 12 residues. V lost 8 bases, J lost 6 bases, and 14 bases lay in between. The chain joins TRBV28 to TRBJ2-7; maybe TRBD1 (5 bases). The source is a man aged 25-45 years in good health and CMV-seronegative. The specimen was PBMCs. CDR3 loop: CASSKGRREQYF. CDR3 DNA sequence: TGTGCCAGCTCGAAGGGGCGGCGCGAGCAGTACTTC.